One sample yielded the 17 T cell receptor beta chains listed below, sequenced in a study of OX40 agonist ivuxolimab in advanced cancers. The assay was immunoSEQ multiplex PCR, and TCRdb's table has in-frame clones only and misses some. The profile covers tens of thousands of clones, with approximately 85% appearing a single time and under 20% taken by the ten largest. The starting material was CD4+ or CD8+ T cells sorted from blood, obtained in a trial of the OX40 agonist ivuxolimab. Receptors were obtained from an adult with an advanced solid tumor such as melanoma, head and neck, liver or kidney cancer.

The rearrangement joins TRBV7-9 to TRBJ2-1; D is unresolved. Trimming cost V 8 bases and J 3 bases, with 14 bases left between them. The length of the CDR3 is 14 residues. Per the germline V gene, CDR1 is SEHNR and CDR2 is FQNEAQ (reference sequence). This CDR3 reads CASVARSYYNEQFF. The CDR3 DNA reads as TGTGCCAGCGTGGCCAGAAGCTACTACAATGAGCAGTTCTTC.

The genes are TRBV5-1 and TRBJ2-1, with D hard to call. Germline CDR1 is SGHRS and CDR2 is YFSETQ. The CDR3 has 14 amino acids. Trimming stripped 0 bases from V and 5 bases from J, with 9 bases between. For the CDR3, the DNA is TGCGCCAGCAGCTTGGTCGCCGGCAACAATGAGCAGTTCTTC. The encoded protein is CASSLVAGNNEQFF.

The gene calls are TRBV28 and TRBJ2-5, with 12 bases matching TRBD2. The CDR3 loop spans 16 amino acids. Losses at the gene ends were 5 bases for V and 4 bases for J; bases not matched to a gene: 8. Germline V gives CDR1 MDHEN, CDR2 SYDVKM. In nucleotides, the CDR3 is TGTGCCAGCAGTCAACGACTAGCGGGAGCCCCAGAGACCCAGTACTTC. Protein: CASSQRLAGAPETQYF.

The genes are TRBV5-1 and TRBJ1-1, with D possibly matching TRBD1 (5 bases). V lost 3 bases and J lost 1, with 10 bases in between. This CDR3 comprises 14 residues. Per germline, CDR1 SGHRS and CDR2 YFSETQ. CDR3 in amino acids: CASSSGLQNTEAFF. For the CDR3, the DNA is TGCGCCAGCAGCTCGGGACTCCAGAACACTGAAGCTTTCTTT.

This sequence joins TRBV28 and TRBJ1-4, with D possibly being TRBD1 (5 bases). The germline V gene has CDR1 MDHEN and CDR2 SYDVKM. V was pared by 6 bases and J by 0 bases, with 8 bases between. The CDR3 is 14 amino acids. CDR3 protein: CASSQQATNEKLFF. CDR3 coding DNA: TGTGCCAGCAGCCAACAGGCAACTAATGAAAAACTGTTTTTT.

The chain has TRBV6-1 and TRBJ1-3; no firm D call. The CDR3 runs to 12 residues. Germline CDR1 and CDR2: MNHNS and SASEGT. Trimming took off 2 bases at V and 1 base at J, with 0 bases between the two ends. The DNA for the CDR3 is TGTGCCAGCAGTGAATCTGGAAACACCATATATTTT. This sequence encodes CASSESGNTIYF.

The CDR3 nucleotides are TGTGCCAGCAGGGCTCCGGGGGCCACCTACGAGCAGTACTTC. It encodes CASRAPGATYEQYF. The rearrangement uses TRBV25-1 and TRBJ2-7, with D perhaps TRBD1 or TRBD2 (6 bases each). The CDR3 is made up of 14 amino acids. Germline V lookup: CDR1 MGHDK, CDR2 SYGVNS. V shed 6 bases and J shed 2 bases, with 14 bases lying between them.

V and J are TRBV5-1 and TRBJ2-3; TRBD2 is a possible D gene (6 bases). Trimming took 7 bases from V and 0 from J, leaving 9 bases between them. The CDR3 loop spans 13 amino acids. Germline V CDR1 and CDR2: SGHRS, YFSETQ. CDR3 in DNA: TGCGCCAGCCGGAGGGACAGCACAGATACGCAGTATTTT. Amino acids: CASRRDSTDTQYF. Full variable domain (outside the CDR3, taken from reference TRBV5-1 and TRBJ2-3): KAGVTQTPRYLIKTRGQQVTLSCSPISGHRSVSWYQQTPGQGLQFLFEYFSETQRNKGNFPGRFSGRQFSNSRSEMNVSTLELGDSALYLCASRRDSTDTQYFGPGTRLTVL.

The J gene is TRBJ1-1, the V gene TRBV21-1. TRBV21-1 is designated a pseudogene. This CDR3 is built from 16 residues. CDR3 in amino acids: CASSTHTAGGETEAFF. In DNA, the CDR3 is TGTGCCAGCAGCACTCACACCGCAGGGGGGGAAACTGAAGCTTTCTTT.

J is TRBJ1-1 and V is TRBV19; tentatively, D is TRBD1 (6 bases). This CDR3 region has 15 residues. Deletions cut 3 bases from V and 5 bases from J, with 16 bases between. Germline V gene data show CDR1 as LNHDA and CDR2 as SQIVND (reference sequence). CDR3 DNA sequence: TGTGCCAGTAGTATCCGGGGGCAGGGCCGAACTGAAGCTTTCTTT. As protein: CASSIRGQGRTEAFF.

The J gene is TRBJ1-4, the V gene TRBV19, with 10 bases aligning to TRBD1. V lost 6 bases, J lost 4 bases, and 11 bases stayed unmatched. Germline loops: CDR1 LNHDA, CDR2 SQIVND (reference sequence). The CDR3 runs 17 residues. The CDR3 DNA is TGTGCCAGTAGGACCACCGGGACAGGGGCCCTTAATGAAAAACTGTTTTTT. Translating gives CASRTTGTGALNEKLFF.

The chain recombines TRBV4-2 with TRBJ2-3; D unresolved. V lost 0 bases to trimming and J lost 0 bases, with 7 bases between them. This CDR3 comprises 15 residues. Germline V gene sequence: CDR1 LGHNA, CDR2 YNFKEQ. The CDR3 DNA sequence: TGTGCCAGCAGCCAAGATTCCGACAGCACAGATACGCAGTATTTT. It specifies CASSQDSDSTDTQYF.

The chain recombines TRBV5-1 with TRBJ1-1, with a weak D call TRBD1 (5 bases). CDR3 size: 13 residues. V was pared by 2 bases and J by 11 bases, with 16 bases between. Looked up from germline, CDR1 is SGHRS and CDR2 is YFSETQ. For the CDR3, the DNA is TGCGCCAGCAGCTTTCGGGAGGGGCGGTTCGCTTTCTTT. Its translation: CASSFREGRFAFF. The complete variable domain, with remaining parts taken from reference TRBV5-1 and TRBJ1-1, reads KAGVTQTPRYLIKTRGQQVTLSCSPISGHRSVSWYQQTPGQGLQFLFEYFSETQRNKGNFPGRFSGRQFSNSRSEMNVSTLELGDSALYLCASSFREGRFAFFGQGTRLTVV.

This rearrangement joins TRBV28 to TRBJ2-7, with D perhaps TRBD1 or TRBD2 (6 bases each). Germline lookup yields CDR1 MDHEN and CDR2 SYDVKM. This CDR3 region has 14 residues. The V end lost 6 bases, the J end lost 4 bases, and 16 bases lay between the germline ends. DNA for the CDR3: TGTGCCAGCAGGGCCTCCGGGGGCTCATACGAGCAGTACTTC. As protein: CASRASGGSYEQYF.

The chain employs TRBV29-1 and TRBJ2-3, with 7 bases that match TRBD1. CDR1 is SQVTM, CDR2 ANQGSEA, per germline. The junction had 8 bases not matched to a gene; V was cut back by 6 bases and J by 2 bases. This CDR3 is built from 14 residues. The CDR3 DNA sequence: TGCAGCGTGGGACAGTTATTTTACACAGATACGCAGTATTTT. Translation gives CSVGQLFYTDTQYF.

CDR3 nucleotides: TGCGCCAGCAGCTTGGCCCTAACTAGCGATAGGGGAAATGAGCAGTTCTTC. It is translated as CASSLALTSDRGNEQFF. The chain employs TRBV5-1 and TRBJ2-1; 7 bases line up with TRBD2. Germline V CDR1 and CDR2: SGHRS, YFSETQ. This CDR3 comprises 17 residues. Trimming took 0 bases from V and 7 from J; bases not matched to a gene: 13.

The genes are TRBV6-1 and TRBJ2-7, with 9 bases matching TRBD2. After removal of 7 bases from V and 9 bases from J, the junction contained 16 bases not matched to a gene. This CDR3 is 15 amino acids long. Germline loops: CDR1 MNHNS, CDR2 SASEGT. The CDR3 nucleotides are TGTGCCAGCACGACGGTCCGCGGGAGGGCCGGCGGGCAGTACTTC. Residues: CASTTVRGRAGGQYF.